The TCR beta chain described here comes from a study of T cell responses to AZD1222 COVID-19 vaccine. Study-wide findings and caveats: Repertoire sampling was restricted to post-peak T cell response timepoints. Spike-wide coverage was observed for vaccine-associated CD4 TCRs, with dominant responses at 160-218 and 743-854.

This clone is a singleton in its sample. As yet, its antigen is unknown. TCRdb keeps only in-frame clones here, not all; method: immunoSEQ multiplex PCR. This table holds over 75,000 clones, 70% to 90% found once. The study pooled second doses at about 4 or about 12 weeks. Germline values: CDR1 PRHDT, CDR2 FYEKMQ (reference sequence). The CDR3 is 13 amino acids. V was trimmed by 2 bases and J by 4 bases, leaving 8 bases between them. The receptor was isolated from an adult who received the AZD1222 COVID-19 vaccine. Sequenced material: peripheral blood, taken 28 days after the second AZD1222 dose. The rearrangement uses TRBV13 and TRBJ1-1; D may be TRBD1 (6 bases). For the CDR3, the DNA is TGTGCCAGCAGCTTACAAGGGGGCACTGAAGCTTTCTTT. Its protein is CASSLQGGTEAFF.